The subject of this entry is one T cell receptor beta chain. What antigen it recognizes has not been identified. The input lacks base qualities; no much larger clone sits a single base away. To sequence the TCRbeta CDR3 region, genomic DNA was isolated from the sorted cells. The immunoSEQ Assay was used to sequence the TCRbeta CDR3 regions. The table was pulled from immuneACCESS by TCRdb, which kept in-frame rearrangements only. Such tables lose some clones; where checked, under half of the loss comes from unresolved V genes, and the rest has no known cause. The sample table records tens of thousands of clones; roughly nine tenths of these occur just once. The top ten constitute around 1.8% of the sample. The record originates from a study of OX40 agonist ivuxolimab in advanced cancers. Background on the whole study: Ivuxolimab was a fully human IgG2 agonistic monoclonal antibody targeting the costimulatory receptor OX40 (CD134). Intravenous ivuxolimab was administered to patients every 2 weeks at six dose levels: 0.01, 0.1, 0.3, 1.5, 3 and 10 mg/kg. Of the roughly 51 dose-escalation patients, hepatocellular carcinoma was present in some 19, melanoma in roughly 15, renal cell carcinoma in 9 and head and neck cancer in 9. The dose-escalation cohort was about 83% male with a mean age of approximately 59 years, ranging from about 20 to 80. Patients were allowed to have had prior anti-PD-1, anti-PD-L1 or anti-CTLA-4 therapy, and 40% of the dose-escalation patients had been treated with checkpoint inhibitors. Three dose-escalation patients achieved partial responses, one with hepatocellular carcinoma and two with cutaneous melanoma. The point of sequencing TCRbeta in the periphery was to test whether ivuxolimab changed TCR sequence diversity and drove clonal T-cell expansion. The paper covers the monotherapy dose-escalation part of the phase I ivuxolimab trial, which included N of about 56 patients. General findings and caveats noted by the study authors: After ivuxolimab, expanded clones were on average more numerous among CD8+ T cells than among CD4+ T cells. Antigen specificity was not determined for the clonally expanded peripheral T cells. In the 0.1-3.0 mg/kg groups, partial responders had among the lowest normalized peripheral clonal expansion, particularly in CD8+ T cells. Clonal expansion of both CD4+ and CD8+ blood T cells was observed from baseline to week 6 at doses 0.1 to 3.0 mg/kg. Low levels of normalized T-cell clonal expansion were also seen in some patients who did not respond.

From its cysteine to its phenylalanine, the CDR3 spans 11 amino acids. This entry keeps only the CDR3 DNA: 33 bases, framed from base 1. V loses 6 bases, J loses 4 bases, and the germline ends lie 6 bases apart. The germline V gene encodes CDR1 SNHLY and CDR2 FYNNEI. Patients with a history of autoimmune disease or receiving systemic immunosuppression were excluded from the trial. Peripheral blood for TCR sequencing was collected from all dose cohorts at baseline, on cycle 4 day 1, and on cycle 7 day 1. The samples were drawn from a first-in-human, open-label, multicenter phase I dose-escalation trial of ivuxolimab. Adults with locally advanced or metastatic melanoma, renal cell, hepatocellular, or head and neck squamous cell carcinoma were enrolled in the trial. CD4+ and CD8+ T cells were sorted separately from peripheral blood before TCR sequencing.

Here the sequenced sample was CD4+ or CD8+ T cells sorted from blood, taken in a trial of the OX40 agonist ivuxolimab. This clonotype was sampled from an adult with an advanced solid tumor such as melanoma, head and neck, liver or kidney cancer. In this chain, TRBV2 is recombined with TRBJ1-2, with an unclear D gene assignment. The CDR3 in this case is CASRQIYGYTF. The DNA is TGTGCCAGCAGACAGATCTATGGCTACACCTTC.